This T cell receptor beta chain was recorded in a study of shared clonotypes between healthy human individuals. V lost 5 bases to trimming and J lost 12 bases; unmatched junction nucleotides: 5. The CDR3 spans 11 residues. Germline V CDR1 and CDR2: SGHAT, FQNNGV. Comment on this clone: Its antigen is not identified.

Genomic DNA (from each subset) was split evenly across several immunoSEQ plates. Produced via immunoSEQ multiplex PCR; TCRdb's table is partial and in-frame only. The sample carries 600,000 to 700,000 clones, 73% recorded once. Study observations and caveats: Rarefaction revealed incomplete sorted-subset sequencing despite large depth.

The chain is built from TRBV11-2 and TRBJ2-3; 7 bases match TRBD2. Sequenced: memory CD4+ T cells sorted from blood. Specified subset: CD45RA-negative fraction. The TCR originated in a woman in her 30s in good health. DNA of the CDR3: TGTGCCAGCAGCCCCCGGACTAGTCAGTATTTT. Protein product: CASSPRTSQYF.